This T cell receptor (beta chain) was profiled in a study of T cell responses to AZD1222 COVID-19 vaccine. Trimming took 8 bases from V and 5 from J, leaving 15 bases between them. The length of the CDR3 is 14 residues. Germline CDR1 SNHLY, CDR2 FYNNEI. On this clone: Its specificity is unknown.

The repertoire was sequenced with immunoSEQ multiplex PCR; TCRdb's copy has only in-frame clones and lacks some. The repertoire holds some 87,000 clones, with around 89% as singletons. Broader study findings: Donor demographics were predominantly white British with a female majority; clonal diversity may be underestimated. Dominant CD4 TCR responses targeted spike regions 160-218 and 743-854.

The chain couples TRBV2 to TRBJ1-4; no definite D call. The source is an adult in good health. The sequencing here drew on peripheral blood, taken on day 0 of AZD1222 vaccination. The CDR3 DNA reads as TGTGCCAGCCGGTTCGGCACGGGCAATGAAAAACTGTTTTTT. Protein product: CASRFGTGNEKLFF.